This T cell receptor beta chain comes out of a study of identical twins. Germline loops: CDR1 SEHNR, CDR2 FQNEAQ (reference sequence). CDR3 length: 12 amino acids. Trimming took off 0 bases at V and 5 bases at J, with 2 bases between the two ends. Donors uniformly comprised healthy Caucasians. This clonotype was observed many times. TCRdb passed the 5' RACE reads through MiXCR, listing each CDR3 protein once. The sample consists of 1.5 million or so distinct CDR3 sequences, 25% to 35% of them appearing once. Specimen: cord blood. The sequence derives from a newborn girl in good health. The rearrangement joins TRBV7-9 to TRBJ1-5; D is unresolved. The CDR3 here is CASSLADQPQHF. The CDR3 region has the DNA TGTGCCAGCAGCTTAGCGGATCAGCCCCAGCATTTT.